Sequencing of this T cell receptor beta chain was carried out in a study of TIL therapy for anti-PD-1-resistant metastatic lung cancer. About the research overall: Median patient age was 54, ranging about 38-80 years.

Germline V gene lookup returns CDR1 SGHKS and CDR2 YYEKEE (reference sequence). The CDR3 runs to 14 residues. V lost 0 bases to trimming and J lost 4 bases, with 10 bases between them. The immunoSEQ assay was v3. The table came from immunoSEQ multiplex PCR; TCRdb's copy has only in-frame clones and leaves some out. The sample lists 54,000 or so clones, more than 75% occurring once. Time point: pre-treatment sample, taken before nivolumab and TIL therapy. Patients were adults with stage 4 NSCLC. The receptor's source is a person aged 25-85 years with non-small cell lung cancer. The sequencing used blood, collected at baseline. The chain links TRBV5-5 to TRBJ1-1; D unresolved. The CDR3 here is CASSLAPLVTEAFF. The DNA of the CDR3 is TGTGCCAGCAGCTTGGCCCCGTTAGTCACTGAAGCTTTCTTT.